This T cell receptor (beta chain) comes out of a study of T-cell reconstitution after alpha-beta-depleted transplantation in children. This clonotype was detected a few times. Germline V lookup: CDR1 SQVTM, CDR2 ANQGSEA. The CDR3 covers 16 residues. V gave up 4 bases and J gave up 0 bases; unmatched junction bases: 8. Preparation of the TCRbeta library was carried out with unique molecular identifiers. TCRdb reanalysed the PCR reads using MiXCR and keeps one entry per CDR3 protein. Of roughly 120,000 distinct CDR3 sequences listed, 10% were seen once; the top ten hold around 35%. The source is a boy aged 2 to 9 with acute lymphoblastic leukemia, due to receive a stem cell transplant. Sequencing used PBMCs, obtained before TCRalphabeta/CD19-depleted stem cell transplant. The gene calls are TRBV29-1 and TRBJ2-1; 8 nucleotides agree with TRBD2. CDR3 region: CSVVPGLASSYNEQFF. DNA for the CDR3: TGCAGCGTTGTTCCCGGACTAGCAAGCTCCTACAATGAGCAGTTCTTC.